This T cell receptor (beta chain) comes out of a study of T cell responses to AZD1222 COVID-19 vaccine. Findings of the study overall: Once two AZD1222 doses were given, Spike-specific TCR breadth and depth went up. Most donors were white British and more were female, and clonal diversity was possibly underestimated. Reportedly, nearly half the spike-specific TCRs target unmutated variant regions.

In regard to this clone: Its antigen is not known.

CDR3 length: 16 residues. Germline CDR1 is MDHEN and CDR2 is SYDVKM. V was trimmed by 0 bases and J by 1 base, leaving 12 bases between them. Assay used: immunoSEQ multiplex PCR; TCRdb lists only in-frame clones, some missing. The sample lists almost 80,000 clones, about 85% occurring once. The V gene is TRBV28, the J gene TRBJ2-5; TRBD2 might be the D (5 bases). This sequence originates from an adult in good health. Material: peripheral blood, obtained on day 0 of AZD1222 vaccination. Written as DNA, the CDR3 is TGTGCCAGCAGTTTATGGGGTGAGCGGAGCCAAGAGACCCAGTACTTC. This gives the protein CASSLWGERSQETQYF.